Listed below are T cell receptor beta chains from one sample, sequenced in a study of blood T cell repertoires in COVID-19. Sequenced by immunoSEQ multiplex PCR; TCRdb stores in-frame clones only, minus some. The profile covers about 180,000 clones, with 70% to 85% appearing a single time and nearly 15% taken by the ten largest. The sample was PBMCs or T cells enriched from blood (not recorded which). These receptors originate from a man aged 45-65 years who had recovered from COVID-19. Each CDR3 is given with its conserved first and last residue. The D gene is left open where the match is weak. Rows give clone size only sometimes, using once, few, many, or a class for an expanded clone.

CDR3	DNA	V	size	J	D
CASSPTGRNGYTF	TGTGCCAGCAGTCCGACAGGGAGGAATGGCTACACCTTC	TRBV12-3/TRBV12-4	.	TRBJ1-2	TRBD1
CASSLVGATGELFF	TGTGCCAGCAGTTTAGTAGGGGCTACCGGGGAGCTGTTTTTT	TRBV27	.	TRBJ2-2	.
CASSPRENTEAFF	TGTGCCAGCTCACCCAGGGAGAACACTGAAGCTTTCTTT	TRBV18	.	TRBJ1-1	.
CASSEFRGDVEKLFF	TGTGCCAGCAGTGAATTTCGAGGTGACGTTGAAAAACTGTTTTTT	TRBV25-1	.	TRBJ1-4	.
CAWSVLGTANTEAFF	TGTGCCTGGAGTGTACTAGGGACAGCGAACACTGAAGCTTTCTTT	TRBV30	few	TRBJ1-1	TRBD1
CASSLVSGSSEKLFF	TGTGCCAGCAGCTTAGTTTCCGGGAGTAGTGAAAAACTGTTTTTT	TRBV7-9	.	TRBJ1-4	.
CSVGGDTEAFF	TGCAGCGTGGGAGGGGACACTGAAGCTTTCTTT	TRBV29-1	.	TRBJ1-1	.
CASSETYSNQPQHF	TGTGCCAGCAGTGAAACATATAGCAATCAGCCCCAGCATTTT	TRBV6-4	.	TRBJ1-5	.
CASSPPGTGNTGELFF	TGTGCCAGCTCACCACCGGGGACAGGGAACACCGGGGAGCTGTTTTTT	TRBV18	.	TRBJ2-2	TRBD1
CASTVTAEYGYTF	TGTGCCAGTACCGTGACAGCCGAGTATGGCTACACCTTC	TRBV19	.	TRBJ1-2	.
CATSATRTGANYGYTF	TGTGCCACCAGCGCAACCCGGACAGGGGCTAACTATGGCTACACCTTC	TRBV15	few	TRBJ1-2	TRBD1
CASSQGLAGEIYEQYF	TGCGCCAGCAGCCAAGGACTAGCGGGGGAGATCTACGAGCAGTACTTC	TRBV4-1	.	TRBJ2-7	TRBD2
CASSLGDTYNEQFF	TGCGCCAGCAGCTTGGGGGACACCTACAATGAGCAGTTCTTC	TRBV5-1	few	TRBJ2-1	.
CASSPSLAGGQETQYF	TGTGCCAGCAGCCCCTCACTAGCGGGGGGGCAAGAGACCCAGTACTTC	TRBV3-1/TRBV3-2	few	TRBJ2-5	TRBD2
CASTPLAGGYNEQFF	TGTGCCAGCACCCCACTAGCGGGGGGGTACAATGAGCAGTTCTTC	TRBV5-4	.	TRBJ2-1	TRBD2
CASSLAGTQGGTEAFF	TGCGCCAGCAGCTTGGCCGGGACGCAGGGAGGCACTGAAGCTTTCTTT	TRBV5-1	.	TRBJ1-1	.
CASSFLAGDNEQFF	TGCGCCAGCAGTTTTTTAGCGGGGGACAATGAGCAGTTCTTC	TRBV5-1	.	TRBJ2-1	TRBD2
CASRRNREGTEAFF	TGTGCCAGCAGGCGTAACAGGGAAGGGACTGAAGCTTTCTTT	TRBV14	.	TRBJ1-1	.
CASSILGGSYADTQYF	TGTGCCAGTAGTATTTTAGGGGGTTCTTATGCCGATACGCAGTATTTT	TRBV19	.	TRBJ2-3	.